The text below deals with one TCR beta chain. Its antigen is undetermined. The donors were members of the roughly 120-subject validation cohort (separate from the approximately 670-subject first cohort). This specimen comes from a study of cytomegalovirus exposure and HLA in healthy donors. Study-wide context: It was reported in a later analysis that the same platform had been used for the 90 to 150 validation repertoires as for the approximately 730 first-cohort repertoires.

General observations from the study: A classifier reportedly called cytomegalovirus status with high sensitivity and specificity. Most TCR sequences were seen very rarely across donors, but some public TCRs occurred in many.

TCRdb keeps only in-frame clones here, not all; method: immunoSEQ multiplex PCR. Altogether just under 150,000 clones are present, approximately 90% being singletons, with the ten largest covering less than 5.5%. Per germline, CDR1 SGHTA and CDR2 FQGNSA. V lost 5 bases and J lost 6, with 9 bases in between. This CDR3 comprises 12 residues. V usage is TRBV7-2 and J usage is TRBJ2-3; D unresolved. This TCR derives from a man aged 18-30 years in good health and CMV-seropositive. The sequenced material came from PBMCs. CDR3 DNA: TGTGCCAGCAGCGACTCATTGGATACGCAGTATTTT. Translation: CASSDSLDTQYF.